A single sample is the source of the 9 T cell receptor beta chains below, sequenced in a study of blood T cell repertoires in COVID-19. Sequenced by immunoSEQ multiplex PCR; TCRdb stores in-frame clones only, minus some. Among 250,000 to 350,000 clones listed, roughly 84% were seen once. The sequenced material came from peripheral blood. These receptors were taken from a person between 70 and 80 years old with COVID-19, enrolled during active disease.

The genes are TRBV19 and TRBJ1-1; no clear D gene. The germline gives CDR1 LNHDA, CDR2 SQIVND (reference sequence). CDR3 length equals 16 residues. V lost 1 base to trimming and J lost 0 bases, with 12 bases between them. The CDR3 nucleotides read TGTGCCAGTAGTATAGGGGCAGGACTACTGAACACTGAAGCTTTCTTT. Its translation is CASSIGAGLLNTEAFF.

The chain couples TRBV5-1 to TRBJ1-5; 7 nucleotides line up with TRBD1. Unmatched junction bases numbered 5, after V lost 4 bases and J lost 4 bases. The CDR3 runs 14 residues. Germline V gene lookup returns CDR1 SGHRS and CDR2 YFSETQ. CDR3: CASSIGTANQPQHF. The CDR3 region has the DNA TGCGCCAGCAGCATAGGGACAGCTAATCAGCCCCAGCATTTT.

The rearrangement links TRBV5-1 to TRBJ2-1; 9 nucleotides line up with TRBD2. This CDR3 contains 15 residues. Looked up from germline, CDR1 is SGHRS and CDR2 is YFSETQ. J gave up 3 bases and V 0 bases, and 1 base lay outside the gene matches. CDR3 nucleotide sequence: TGCGCCAGCAGCTTGGTAGCGGGGGACTACAATGAGCAGTTCTTC. Protein sequence: CASSLVAGDYNEQFF.

The rearrangement uses TRBV9 and TRBJ2-3; a possible D gene is TRBD2 (6 bases). The CDR3 has 15 amino acids. CDR1 is SGDLS and CDR2 is YYNGEE in the germline V gene. V shed 4 bases and J shed 2 bases, with 14 bases lying between them. CDR3 nucleotides: TGTGCCAGCAGCTCCCGGGACTCCCCCACAGATACGCAGTATTTT. This codes for CASSSRDSPTDTQYF.

On this clone: Other DNA sequences in this specimen translate into the identical CDR3. The chain links TRBV7-2 to TRBJ2-1, with a weak D call TRBD1 (6 bases). The V gene lost 6 bases and the J gene lost 4 bases, with 16 bases spanning the gap. The CDR3 extends over 15 amino acids. Germline CDR1 reads SGHTA; CDR2 reads FQGNSA. CDR3 in DNA: TGTGCCAGCAGATTGGACAGAAGTTCTTACAATGAGCAGTTCTTC. Protein product: CASRLDRSSYNEQFF.

The chain carries TRBV27 and TRBJ2-3, with D perhaps TRBD1 (6 bases). This CDR3 is 16 amino acids long. The germline V gene has CDR1 MNHEY and CDR2 SMNVEV (reference sequence). V was cut by 2 bases and J by 6 bases, with 18 bases left in between. As DNA, the CDR3 is TGTGCCAGCAGTTTAGGGGGCGGCCGACGGGTGGATACGCAGTATTTT. It yields the protein CASSLGGGRRVDTQYF.

The chain uses TRBV27 and TRBJ2-1; 7 bases fit TRBD2. Germline loops: CDR1 MNHEY, CDR2 SMNVEV (reference sequence). CDR3 size: 15 residues. The J segment lost 6 bases and the V segment lost 3 bases, leaving 8 bases of the junction unmatched. The chain's CDR3 is CASSLGRGWGNEQFF. The CDR3 DNA reads as TGTGCCAGCAGTTTGGGGAGGGGCTGGGGCAATGAGCAGTTCTTC.

This clone was counted many times. V gene TRBV28 combines with J gene TRBJ1-5; tentatively, D is TRBD1 (5 bases). The germline V and J ends were trimmed by 4 bases and 7 bases, with 17 bases remaining between them. The CDR3 is 15 residues long. CDR1 and CDR2 (germline): MDHEN, SYDVKM. CDR3 loop: CASSSGASGGQPQHF. The CDR3, as DNA: TGTGCCAGCAGTTCCGGGGCCTCGGGGGGACAGCCCCAGCATTTT.

The chain links TRBV5-6 to TRBJ1-1; 12 positions agree with TRBD1. V was clipped by 6 bases and J by 5 bases; unmatched bases: 5. Germline V gene lookup returns CDR1 SGHDT and CDR2 YYEEEE. The CDR3 is made up of 14 amino acids. This chain's CDR3 is CASTGTGGRTEAFF. The CDR3 nucleotides are TGTGCCAGCACCGGGACAGGGGGCCGGACTGAAGCTTTCTTT.